The 31 T cell receptor beta chains below come from one sample, sequenced in a study of human T cells and chemical hapten exposure. MiXCR was run by TCRdb on the RACE reads, yielding one entry per CDR3 protein. The table lists under 200,000 distinct CDR3 sequences, almost 30% of them singletons. Time point denoted: pre-sensitization, week 0. Treatment in this sample: therapeutic diphenylcyclopropenone sensitization with weekly scalp DPC. This specimen was whole blood, taken in connection with sensitization to the hapten diphenylcyclopropenone (DPC). These receptors all stem from a woman aged 30 to 39 with alopecia areata. Some clones in this sample may be carry-over from other donors' samples.

The chain recombines TRBV5-1 with TRBJ2-4; 9 nucleotides align to TRBD1. V lost 0 bases, J lost 9 bases, and 4 bases stayed unmatched. The CDR3 runs 14 residues. Germline loops: CDR1 SGHRS, CDR2 YFSETQ. CDR3 DNA sequence: TGCGCCAGCAGCTTGGCGGGACAGGGAAGCATTCAGTACTTC. It translates to CASSLAGQGSIQYF.

The chain carries TRBV20-1 and TRBJ2-7; TRBD2 matches 10 bases. Germline trimming cut 5 bases from V and 6 bases from J; bases unmatched to any gene: 16. The CDR3 has 16 residues. The germline V gene has CDR1 DFQATT and CDR2 SNEGSKA (reference sequence). DNA for the CDR3: TGCAGTGCTCGACCCGGGGCTAGCGGGAGTCTTGTCGAGCAGTACTTC. Protein sequence: CSARPGASGSLVEQYF.

The chain joins TRBV9 to TRBJ2-1; 8 nucleotides line up with TRBD2. The CDR3 is 15 amino acids. Germline V lookup: CDR1 SGDLS, CDR2 YYNGEE. V trimming: 5 bases; J trimming: 0 bases; junction bases outside the gene matches: 4. The DNA for the CDR3 is TGTGCCAGCAGTGGGGGGACTAGCTCCTACAATGAGCAGTTCTTC. It yields the protein CASSGGTSSYNEQFF.

The V call is TRBV4-3, the J call TRBJ2-1; 13 nucleotides match TRBD2. This CDR3 has 16 amino acids. The germline V gene has CDR1 LGHNA and CDR2 YSLEER. The V gene end was trimmed by 3 bases and the J gene end by 7 bases; junction bases not matched to a gene: 6. This CDR3 is CASSHLGLAGVNEQFF. The CDR3 DNA reads as TGCGCCAGCAGCCACCTAGGACTAGCGGGAGTTAATGAGCAGTTCTTC.

This clonotype was recorded a few times. The gene calls are TRBV28 and TRBJ2-1, with D perhaps matching TRBD2 (5 bases). V was cut by 8 bases and J by 4 bases, with 18 bases left in between. Germline V gene sequence: CDR1 MDHEN, CDR2 SYDVKM. The CDR3 contains 15 residues. The chain's CDR3 is CASSKTSGIYNEQFF. The CDR3 nucleotides read TGTGCCAGCTCAAAGACCAGCGGCATTTACAATGAGCAGTTCTTC. The full variable domain, with the rest looked up from reference TRBV28 and TRBJ2-1, is DVKVTQSSRYLVKRTGEKVFLECVQDMDHENMFWYRQDPGLGLRLIYFSYDVKMKEKGDIPEGYSVSREKKERFSLILESASTNQTSMYLCASSKTSGIYNEQFFGPGTRLTVL.

This clonotype has more than one count but fewer than ten. The chain combines TRBV7-2 with TRBJ1-1; D is unresolved. The V end was cut by 1 base, the J end by 4 bases, with 10 bases between. Per germline, CDR1 SGHTA and CDR2 FQGNSA. The CDR3 length is 14 residues. The CDR3: CASSLVPGSTEAFF. The CDR3 DNA sequence: TGTGCCAGCAGCTTAGTGCCAGGCAGCACTGAAGCTTTCTTT.

This clonotype was seen a handful of times. V is TRBV6-1 and J is TRBJ2-3; tentative D call: TRBD1 (5 bases). The germline V gene encodes CDR1 MNHNS and CDR2 SASEGT. CDR3 size: 15 residues. V dropped 3 bases and J dropped 2 bases, with 12 bases sitting between them. CDR3 amino acids: CASSEPMGHTDTQYF. DNA of the CDR3: TGTGCCAGCAGTGAGCCGATGGGGCACACAGATACGCAGTATTTT.

CDR3 region: CSAAPDLTGELFF. As DNA, the CDR3 is TGCAGCGCAGCCCCGGACCTCACCGGGGAGCTGTTTTTT. The chain uses TRBV29-1 and TRBJ2-2; no reliable D call. Germline V gene data show CDR1 as SQVTM and CDR2 as ANQGSEA. Trimming took off 7 bases at V and 4 bases at J, with 13 bases between the two ends. This CDR3 is built from 13 residues.

In this sample, this clonotype turned up once. This chain connects TRBV7-8 to TRBJ1-2, with D maybe TRBD1 (5 bases). V lost 1 base to trimming and J lost 7 bases, with 7 bases between them. CDR1 is SGHVS and CDR2 is FQNEAQ in the germline V gene. This CDR3 spans 12 amino acids. CDR3 sequence reads: CASSLVGLGYTF. CDR3 bases: TGTGCCAGCAGCTTAGTGGGGCTTGGCTACACCTTC.

This clonotype was seen a few times. The CDR3 nucleotides are TGTGCCAGCAGTGAATATCCAGGAACTGAAGCTTTCTTT. This encodes CASSEYPGTEAFF. This chain connects TRBV6-4 to TRBJ1-1; no reliable D call. The germline CDR1 and CDR2 sequences are MRHNA and SNTAGT. This CDR3 region has 13 residues. Trimming cost V 3 bases and J 5 bases, with 10 bases left between them.

The chain has TRBV18 and TRBJ1-1; D is ambiguous. The V gene's germline CDR1 is KGHSH and CDR2 LQKENI. Trimming pared 2 bases from V and 4 bases from J, leaving 11 bases between. The CDR3 has 14 residues. DNA of the CDR3: TGTGCCAGCTCACCAGCCGGTGGAGGCACTGAAGCTTTCTTT. Protein product: CASSPAGGGTEAFF.

This clonotype occurred a few times. V is TRBV28 and J is TRBJ2-1, with unresolved D. The CDR3 is made up of 11 amino acids. Germline-derived CDR1 and CDR2 are MDHEN and SYDVKM. Trimming stripped 5 bases from V and 5 bases from J, with 4 bases between. The CDR3 reads CASSPDNEQFF. The CDR3 nucleotides read TGTGCCAGCAGTCCCGACAATGAGCAGTTCTTC.

This clonotype was observed a few times. This chain joins TRBV6-1 and TRBJ2-6, with TRBD2 matching 14 bases. The CDR3 is 19 amino acids. V dropped 4 bases and J dropped 0; count of bases not matched to a gene: 5. CDR1 is MNHNS and CDR2 is SASEGT in the germline V gene. This CDR3 is CASSGGLAGGSSGANVLTF. As DNA, the CDR3 is TGTGCCAGCAGTGGAGGACTAGCGGGGGGTTCCTCTGGGGCCAACGTCCTGACTTTC.

In nucleotides, the CDR3 is TGTGCCAGCAGTCATCGGACAGGGGGCCGTGAAAAACTGTTTTTT. Its translation: CASSHRTGGREKLFF. The chain employs TRBV6-5 and TRBJ1-4; TRBD1 matches 11 bases. With V trimmed by 5 bases and J by 7 bases, 6 bases remained unmatched. The CDR3 extends over 15 amino acids. CDR1 and CDR2 (germline): MNHEY, SVGAGI.

The CDR3 coding sequence is TGCAGCGTTACGGGACTAGCGGGATTTTACGAGCAGTACTTC. Translating it yields CSVTGLAGFYEQYF. The chain joins TRBV29-1 to TRBJ2-7; TRBD2 matches at 13 bases. This CDR3 region has 14 residues. After removal of 5 bases from V and 4 bases from J, the junction contained 5 bases not matched to a gene. Per the germline V gene, CDR1 is SQVTM and CDR2 is ANQGSEA.

The sample holds one count of this clonotype. The chain links TRBV11-3 to TRBJ2-7; TRBD2 matches at 10 bases. The germline V gene has CDR1 SGHNT and CDR2 YENEEA. V lost 5 bases, J lost 2 bases, and 9 bases stayed unmatched. This CDR3 has 16 residues. CDR3 nucleotides: TGTGCCAGCAGCCTTGGAGCGGGGGGGCCTACCTACGAGCAGTACTTC. Translated: CASSLGAGGPTYEQYF.

This chain uses TRBV6-5 with TRBJ1-6; D unresolved. V was cut by 5 bases and J by 5 bases, with 19 bases left in between. The CDR3 has 17 amino acids. CDR1 and CDR2 (germline): MNHEY, SVGAGI. The CDR3 bases are TGTGCCAGCAGTAGGAACTTGGACCTTCGTAATAATTCACCCCTCCACTTT. It translates to CASSRNLDLRNNSPLHF.

This clonotype appeared a single time. The CDR3 reads CASSLRGPTYEQYF. CDR3 nucleotides: TGTGCCAGCAGTCTGCGTGGCCCTACCTACGAGCAGTACTTC. V and J are TRBV28 and TRBJ2-7; D unresolved. The germline V gene has CDR1 MDHEN and CDR2 SYDVKM. CDR3 size: 14 residues. Trimming left V 5 bases short and J 2 bases short, with 13 bases between.

This sequence joins TRBV28 and TRBJ2-1; TRBD1 might be the D (5 bases). The V end was cut by 4 bases, the J end by 10 bases, with 14 bases between. This CDR3 spans 13 amino acids. Germline V gene sequence: CDR1 MDHEN, CDR2 SYDVKM. The CDR3, as DNA: TGTGCCAGCAGTTCGCACCAGGGTCAAGAGCAGTTCTTC. Translation gives CASSSHQGQEQFF.

The genes are TRBV29-1 and TRBJ2-7; possible D gene TRBD1, 5 bases. This CDR3 comprises 13 residues. Germline V lookup: CDR1 SQVTM, CDR2 ANQGSEA. V lost 4 bases, J lost 1 base, and 11 bases lay in between. CDR3 protein: CSVVRGPSYEQYF. The CDR3 DNA follows: TGCAGCGTTGTTAGGGGTCCGTCCTACGAGCAGTACTTC.

This clonotype has just a few counts. V usage is TRBV7-9 and J usage is TRBJ2-7, with a tentative D call TRBD2 (5 bases). CDR1 is SEHNR and CDR2 is FQNEAQ in the germline V gene (reference sequence). This CDR3 spans 14 amino acids. V shed 1 base and J shed 0 bases, with 7 bases lying between them. This CDR3 reads CASSLVAGSYEQYF. As DNA, the CDR3 is TGTGCCAGCAGCTTAGTGGCGGGCTCCTACGAGCAGTACTTC. Drawing the rest from reference TRBV7-9 and TRBJ2-7, the complete variable domain is DTGVSQNPRHKITKRGQNVTFRCDPISEHNRLYWYRQTLGQGPEFLTYFQNEAQLEKSRLLSDRFSAERPKGSFSTLEIQRTEQGDSAMYLCASSLVAGSYEQYFGPGTRLTVT.

The rearrangement links TRBV28 to TRBJ2-2; 10 bases line up with TRBD2. The CDR3 is 20 amino acids. V was clipped by 6 bases and J by 2 bases; unmatched bases: 18. Germline CDR1 is MDHEN and CDR2 is SYDVKM. CDR3 amino acids: CASRIRRAVSSGRNTGELFF. The CDR3 DNA reads as TGTGCCAGCAGGATTAGGAGGGCCGTTTCTAGCGGGAGAAACACCGGGGAGCTGTTTTTT.

This clonotype was observed a handful of times. V gene TRBV7-2 combines with J gene TRBJ1-2, with D maybe TRBD1 (5 bases). V was clipped by 6 bases and J by 2 bases, with 16 bases between them. This CDR3 is built from 15 residues. Looked up from germline, CDR1 is SGHTA and CDR2 is FQGNSA. CDR3 bases: TGTGCCAGCAGGAAAGGGGCAGAAGGGAACTATGGCTACACCTTC. Translation gives CASRKGAEGNYGYTF.

This clonotype was detected only a few times. The rearrangement links TRBV29-1 to TRBJ2-2, with unresolved D. CDR1 SQVTM and CDR2 ANQGSEA come from the germline V gene. CDR3 length equals 14 residues. V lost 1 base and J lost 0, with 6 bases in between. The CDR3, as DNA: TGCAGCGTTGAAGGAAACGCGAACACCGGGGAGCTGTTTTTT. Translated, it gives CSVEGNANTGELFF.

This clonotype was seen repeatedly, ten times or more. The J gene is TRBJ1-4, the V gene TRBV12-3 or TRBV12-4; D uncertain. The ends were cut back, 1 base at V and 4 bases at J, with 7 bases in the middle. CDR3 length equals 14 residues. The CDR3: CASSLGQSNEKLFF. CDR3 nucleotides: TGTGCCAGCAGTTTAGGGCAGAGTAATGAAAAACTGTTTTTT.

This clonotype was observed a few times. The genes are TRBV11-2 and TRBJ2-1, with 7 bases aligning to TRBD2. The V gene end was trimmed by 4 bases and the J gene end by 9 bases; junction bases not matched to a gene: 9. Germline loops: CDR1 SGHAT, CDR2 FQNNGV. This CDR3 comprises 14 residues. The CDR3 nucleotides read TGTGCCAGCAGCTCAATAACTAGCGCTAGTGAGCAGTTCTTC. Its translation is CASSSITSASEQFF.

This clonotype was seen a few times. The CDR3 region is CASNLGQGVIQYF. CDR3 in DNA: TGTGCCAGCAACCTTGGACAGGGGGTCATTCAGTACTTC. The genes are TRBV27 and TRBJ2-4; 10 nucleotides agree with TRBD1. CDR1 MNHEY and CDR2 SMNVEV come from the germline V gene (reference sequence). CDR3 length: 13 residues. The V segment lost 7 bases and the J segment 9 bases; nucleotides outside the gene matches: 6.

This clonotype has more than one count but fewer than ten. This rearrangement joins TRBV5-6 to TRBJ1-2; TRBD1 matches at 7 bases. The CDR3 is 16 residues long. Germline V gene sequence: CDR1 SGHDT, CDR2 YYEEEE. J gave up 2 bases and V 0 bases, and 7 bases lay outside the gene matches. For the CDR3, the DNA is TGTGCCAGCAGCTTGGGACCTACAGGGGCCAACTATGGCTACACCTTC. This encodes CASSLGPTGANYGYTF. Supplemented by reference TRBV5-6 and TRBJ1-2, the full variable domain reads DAGVTQSPTHLIKTRGQQVTLRCSPKSGHDTVSWYQQALGQGPQFIFQYYEEEERQRGNFPDRFSGHQFPNYSSELNVNALLLGDSALYLCASSLGPTGANYGYTFGSGTRLTVV.

The chain uses TRBV28 and TRBJ2-1; 12 bases map to TRBD2. The CDR3 totals 15 residues. Germline CDR1 reads MDHEN; CDR2 reads SYDVKM. Trimming at V came to 6 bases and at J to 7 bases, leaving 7 bases not matched to a gene. The DNA of the CDR3 is TGTGCCAGCAGCGCAACTAGCGGGGGGAGGAATGAGCAGTTCTTC. Its protein product is CASSATSGGRNEQFF. Based on the CDR3 plus reference TRBV28 and TRBJ2-1, the full variable domain is DVKVTQSSRYLVKRTGEKVFLECVQDMDHENMFWYRQDPGLGLRLIYFSYDVKMKEKGDIPEGYSVSREKKERFSLILESASTNQTSMYLCASSATSGGRNEQFFGPGTRLTVL.

This clonotype was counted a few times. The chain has TRBV6-2 or TRBV6-3 and TRBJ2-5; D ambiguous. V lost 6 bases, J lost 1 base, and 12 bases lay in between. Germline-derived CDR1 and CDR2 are MNHEY and SVGEGT. The length of the CDR3 is 14 residues. The DNA of the CDR3 is TGTGCCAGCAGGCCCTGGGCCCTCCAAGAGACCCAGTACTTC. It codes for CASRPWALQETQYF.

V and J are TRBV19 and TRBJ1-5; a possible D gene is TRBD1 (5 bases). Germline CDR1 reads LNHDA; CDR2 reads SQIVND (reference sequence). V dropped 6 bases and J dropped 8 bases, with 14 bases sitting between them. The CDR3 has 13 amino acids. CDR3 in amino acids: CASRTAFVEPQHF. The CDR3 DNA reads TGTGCCAGTAGGACAGCATTTGTGGAGCCCCAGCATTTT.